This T cell receptor beta chain is from a study of T cell responses to AZD1222 COVID-19 vaccine. Per the germline V gene, CDR1 is MNHEY and CDR2 is SVGEGT. V was pared by 0 bases and J by 2 bases, with 4 bases of the junction left unmatched. CDR3 size: 16 residues. Profiled with immunoSEQ multiplex PCR; TCRdb holds only in-frame clones, not every one. The data hold around 120,000 clones, with 70% to 90% observed a single time. The chain combines TRBV6-2 or TRBV6-3 with TRBJ1-5; the match to TRBD1 covers 7 bases. The clonotype comes from an adult in good health. The sample was peripheral blood, taken on day 0 of AZD1222 vaccination. CDR3 in amino acids: CASSYSKGAGNQPQHF. CDR3 nucleotides: TGTGCCAGCAGTTACTCGAAGGGGGCCGGCAATCAGCCCCAGCATTTT.